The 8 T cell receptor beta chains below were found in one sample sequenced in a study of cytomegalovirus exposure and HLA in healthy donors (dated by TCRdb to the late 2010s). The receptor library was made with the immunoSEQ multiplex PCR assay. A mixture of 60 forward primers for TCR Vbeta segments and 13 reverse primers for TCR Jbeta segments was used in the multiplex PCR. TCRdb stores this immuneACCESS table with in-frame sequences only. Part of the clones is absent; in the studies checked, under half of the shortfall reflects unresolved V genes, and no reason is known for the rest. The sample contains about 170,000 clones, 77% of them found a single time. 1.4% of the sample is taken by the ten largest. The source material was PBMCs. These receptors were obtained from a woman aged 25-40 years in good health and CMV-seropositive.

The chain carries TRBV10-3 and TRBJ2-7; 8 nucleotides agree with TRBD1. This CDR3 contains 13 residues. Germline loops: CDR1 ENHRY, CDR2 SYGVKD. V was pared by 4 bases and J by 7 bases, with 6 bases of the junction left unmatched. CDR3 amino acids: CAISGRGRGEQYF. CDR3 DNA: TGTGCCATCAGTGGCAGGGGGCGGGGAGAGCAGTACTTC.

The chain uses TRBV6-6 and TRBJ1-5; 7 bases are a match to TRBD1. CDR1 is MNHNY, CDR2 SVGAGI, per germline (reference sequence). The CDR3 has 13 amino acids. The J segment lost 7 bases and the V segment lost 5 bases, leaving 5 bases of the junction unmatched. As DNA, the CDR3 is TGTGCCAGCAGTCCGCAGACAGGGCAGCCCCAGCATTTT. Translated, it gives CASSPQTGQPQHF.

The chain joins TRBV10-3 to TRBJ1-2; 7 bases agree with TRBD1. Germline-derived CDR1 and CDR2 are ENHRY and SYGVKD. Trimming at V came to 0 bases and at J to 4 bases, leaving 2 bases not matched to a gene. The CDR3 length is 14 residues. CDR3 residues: CAISESAGGYGYTF. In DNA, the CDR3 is TGTGCCATCAGTGAGTCTGCAGGGGGCTATGGCTACACCTTC.

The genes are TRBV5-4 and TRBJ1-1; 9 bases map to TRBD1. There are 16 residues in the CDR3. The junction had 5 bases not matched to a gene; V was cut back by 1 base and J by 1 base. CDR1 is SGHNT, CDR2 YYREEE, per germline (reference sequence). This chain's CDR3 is CASSLTGGVKNTEAFF. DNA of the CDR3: TGTGCCAGCAGCTTGACAGGGGGCGTTAAGAACACTGAAGCTTTCTTT. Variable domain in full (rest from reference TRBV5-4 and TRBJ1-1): ETGVTQSPTHLIKTRGQQVTLRCSSQSGHNTVSWYQQALGQGPQFIFQYYREEENGRGNFPPRFSGLQFPNYSSELNVNALELDDSALYLCASSLTGGVKNTEAFFGQGTRLTVV.

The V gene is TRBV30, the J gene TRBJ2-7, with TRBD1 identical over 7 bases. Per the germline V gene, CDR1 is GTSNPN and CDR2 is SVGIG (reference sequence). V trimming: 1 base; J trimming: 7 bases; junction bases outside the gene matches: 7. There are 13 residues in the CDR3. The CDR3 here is CAWSETGHGEQYF. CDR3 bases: TGTGCCTGGAGTGAGACAGGGCATGGGGAGCAGTACTTC. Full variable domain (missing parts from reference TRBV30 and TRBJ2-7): SQTIHQWPATLVQPVGSPLSLECTVEGTSNPNLYWYRQAAGRGLQLLFYSVGIGQISSEVPQNLSASRPQDRQFILSSKKLLLSDSGFYLCAWSETGHGEQYFGPGTRLTVT.

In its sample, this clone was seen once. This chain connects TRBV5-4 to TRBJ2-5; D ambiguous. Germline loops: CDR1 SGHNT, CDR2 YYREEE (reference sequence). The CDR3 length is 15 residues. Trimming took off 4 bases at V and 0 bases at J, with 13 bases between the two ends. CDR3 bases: TGTGCCAGCAGCCCATCCGACTCGTACCAAGAGACCCAGTACTTC. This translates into CASSPSDSYQETQYF.

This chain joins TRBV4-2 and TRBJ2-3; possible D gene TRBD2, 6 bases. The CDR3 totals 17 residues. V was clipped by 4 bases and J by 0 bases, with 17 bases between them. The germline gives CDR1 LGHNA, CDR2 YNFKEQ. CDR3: CASSLVAELTSTDTQYF. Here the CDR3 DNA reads TGTGCCAGCAGCCTCGTAGCGGAGCTGACTAGCACAGATACGCAGTATTTT.

CDR3 bases: TGTGCCAGCAGTTTGACAGGGGGTGATGGATACGAGCAGTACTTC. As protein: CASSLTGGDGYEQYF. The V and J genes are TRBV27 and TRBJ2-7, with 9 bases fitting TRBD1. CDR1 and CDR2 from the germline V gene are MNHEY and SMNVEV (reference sequence). The CDR3 is made up of 15 amino acids. J gave up 4 bases and V 3 bases, and 7 bases lay outside the gene matches.